Following are 13 T cell receptor beta chains from one sample sequenced in a study of vaccination effects on CD4 cells after COVID-19. Measured with immunoSEQ multiplex PCR; TCRdb has only the in-frame clones, and not every one. The sample carries 71,000 or so clones, about 65% recorded once. No antigen has been assigned to these receptors. Prior to sequencing, the ViraFEST assay stimulated PBMC with viral peptide pools, which expanded the antigen-specific CD4+ T cells. The culture ran for about eleven days before CD4+ T cells were isolated. Recipients of the vaccine had no prior SARS-CoV-2 infection and negative nucleocapsid antibodies. The input for sequencing was CD4+ T cells from PBMCs cultured with HCoV-OC43 spike peptides, taken before COVID-19 vaccination. Subset specified: HCoV-OC43 spike overlapping peptide pool stimulation. The receptors derive from a human donor who received a COVID-19 vaccine.

V is TRBV28 and J is TRBJ1-1; D gene unclear. The CDR3 is 16 residues long. Germline CDR1 and CDR2: MDHEN and SYDVKM. Deletions cut 3 bases from V and 1 base from J, with 15 bases between. The CDR3 DNA follows: TGTGCCAGCAGTTTCGGACGGCCGGGGAAGAACACTGAAGCTTTCTTT. Protein: CASSFGRPGKNTEAFF.

The chain recombines TRBV6-2 or TRBV6-3 with TRBJ2-3; possible D gene TRBD2, 7 bases. The CDR3 length is 16 residues. Germline V lookup: CDR1 MNHEY, CDR2 SVGEGT. Trimming pared 0 bases from V and 4 bases from J, leaving 14 bases between. The CDR3 DNA follows: TGTGCCAGCAGTTACTCGTTGGGGGGGGGCGCAGATACGCAGTATTTT. This encodes CASSYSLGGGADTQYF.

The genes are TRBV7-3 and TRBJ2-3; D is ambiguous. Germline V CDR1 and CDR2: SGHTA, FQGTGA. CDR3 length equals 14 residues. V was pared by 5 bases and J by 7 bases, with 16 bases between. The CDR3 here is CASSQPWEGNTQYF. For the CDR3, the DNA is TGTGCCAGCAGCCAACCTTGGGAAGGTAATACGCAGTATTTT.

The CDR3 here is CASSPGQNTEAFF. In nucleotides, the CDR3 is TGTGCCAGCTCACCGGGACAGAACACTGAAGCTTTCTTT. The V gene is TRBV18, the J gene TRBJ1-1; D may be TRBD1 (6 bases). CDR1 and CDR2 (germline): KGHSH, LQKENI. This CDR3 contains 13 residues. With 3 bases removed from V and 1 base from J, the gap between germline ends came to 6 bases.

For the CDR3, the DNA is TGTGCCAGCAGCAAAAAAAGACAGCCTTCGTGCTCCTACAATGAGCAGTTCTTC. Encoded protein: CASSKKRQPSCSYNEQFF. The chain combines TRBV21-1 with TRBJ2-1; the listed D gene, TRBD1, was not tested against the DNA. TRBV21-1 is noted as a pseudogene. This CDR3 has 18 residues.

The chain combines TRBV27 with TRBJ1-5, with 9 bases that match TRBD1. This CDR3 contains 14 residues. Germline CDR1 reads MNHEY; CDR2 reads SMNVEV (reference sequence). The ends lost 6 bases at V and 6 bases at J; junction bases unmatched: 6. CDR3 region: CASRVQGAIQPQHF. The CDR3 DNA is TGTGCCAGCAGAGTACAGGGGGCGATTCAGCCCCAGCATTTT.

The chain links TRBV30 to TRBJ2-5; the match to TRBD2 covers 7 bases. Trimming removed 0 bases from V and 5 bases from J; junction bases left unmatched: 6. This CDR3 contains 14 residues. The germline CDR1 and CDR2 sequences are GTSNPN and SVGIG (reference sequence). This chain's CDR3 is CAWSVPAGRETQYF. For the CDR3, the DNA is TGTGCCTGGAGTGTACCAGCGGGGAGGGAGACCCAGTACTTC.

This clone was observed a few times. The chain couples TRBV5-4 to TRBJ1-6; 7 bases line up with TRBD1. Per germline, CDR1 SGHNT and CDR2 YYREEE (reference sequence). CDR3 length equals 15 residues. V dropped 3 bases and J dropped 13; count of bases not matched to a gene: 13. For the CDR3, the DNA is TGTGCCAGCAGCTCGCGCCCGGGACAGCAATCTCCCCTCCACTTT. This sequence encodes CASSSRPGQQSPLHF. Drawing the rest from reference TRBV5-4 and TRBJ1-6, the complete variable domain is ETGVTQSPTHLIKTRGQQVTLRCSSQSGHNTVSWYQQALGQGPQFIFQYYREEENGRGNFPPRFSGLQFPNYSSELNVNALELDDSALYLCASSSRPGQQSPLHFGNGTRLTVT.

The chain uses TRBV7-9 and TRBJ2-1; TRBD2 matches 9 bases. Germline V CDR1 and CDR2: SEHNR, FQNEAQ (reference sequence). J lost 1 base, V lost 2 bases, and 6 bases had no gene match. CDR3 length: 17 residues. The CDR3 nucleotides are TGTGCCAGCAGCTTAAGGGCGGGGGGGCAATCCTACAATGAGCAGTTCTTC. Its protein is CASSLRAGGQSYNEQFF.

The chain recombines TRBV6-1 with TRBJ2-2, with D maybe TRBD1 (6 bases). CDR3 length equals 16 residues. Germline V gene lookup returns CDR1 MNHNS and CDR2 SASEGT. Trimming pared 4 bases from V and 7 bases from J, leaving 19 bases between. The CDR3 region is CASSGIVGTGIGELFF. CDR3 nucleotides: TGTGCCAGCAGTGGGATAGTGGGAACAGGGATCGGGGAGCTGTTTTTT.

This clone has just a few counts. The V gene is TRBV2, the J gene TRBJ2-2; no clear D. Germline V gene sequence: CDR1 SNHLY, CDR2 FYNNEI. The CDR3 length is 13 residues. V lost 7 bases and J lost 5, with 11 bases in between. The CDR3 loop reads CASKGMRTGELFF. The CDR3 DNA is TGTGCCAGCAAAGGGATGAGAACCGGGGAGCTGTTTTTT.

The V call is TRBV15, the J call TRBJ2-5; a weak D match, TRBD1 (6 bases). V lost 5 bases, J lost 2 bases, and 18 bases lay in between. Germline V gene sequence: CDR1 LNHNV, CDR2 YYDKDF (reference sequence). The CDR3 loop spans 16 amino acids. CDR3 DNA sequence: TGTGCCACCAGCGGATACCAGGGGTTGGGGCAAGAGACCCAGTACTTC. Its protein product is CATSGYQGLGQETQYF.

As regards this clone: Other DNA variants within this sample encode the same CDR3. The rearrangement joins TRBV5-1 to TRBJ1-1, with 8 bases lining up with TRBD1. The J segment lost 3 bases and the V segment lost 1 base, leaving 2 bases of the junction unmatched. The CDR3 length is 14 residues. Germline CDR1 and CDR2: SGHRS and YFSETQ. The CDR3 here is CASSLTQGDTEAFF. Written as DNA, the CDR3 is TGCGCCAGCAGCTTGACACAGGGGGACACTGAAGCTTTCTTT.